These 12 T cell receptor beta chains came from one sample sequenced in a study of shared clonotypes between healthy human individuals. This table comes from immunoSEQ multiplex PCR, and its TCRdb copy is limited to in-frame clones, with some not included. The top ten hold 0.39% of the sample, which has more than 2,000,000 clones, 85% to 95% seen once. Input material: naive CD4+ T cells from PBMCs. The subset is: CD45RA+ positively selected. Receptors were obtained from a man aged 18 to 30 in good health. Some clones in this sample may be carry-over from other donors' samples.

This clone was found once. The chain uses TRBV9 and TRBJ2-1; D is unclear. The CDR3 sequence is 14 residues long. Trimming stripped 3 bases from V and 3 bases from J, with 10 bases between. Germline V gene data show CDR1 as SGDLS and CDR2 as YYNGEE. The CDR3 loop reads CASSGGTYYNEQFF. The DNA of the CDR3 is TGTGCCAGCAGCGGTGGTACCTACTACAATGAGCAGTTCTTC.

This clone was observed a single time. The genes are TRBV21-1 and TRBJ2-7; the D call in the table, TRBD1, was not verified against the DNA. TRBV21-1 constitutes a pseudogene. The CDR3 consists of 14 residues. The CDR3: CASSSLRGVNEQYF. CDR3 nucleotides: TGTGCCAGCAGCTCCCTCAGGGGGGTGAACGAGCAGTACTTC.

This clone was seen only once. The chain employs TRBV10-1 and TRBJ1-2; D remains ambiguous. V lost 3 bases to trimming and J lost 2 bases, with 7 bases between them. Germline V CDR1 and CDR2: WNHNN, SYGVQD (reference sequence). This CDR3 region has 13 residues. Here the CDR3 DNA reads TGCGCCAGCAGTGATCACCGGAACTATGGCTACACCTTC. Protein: CASSDHRNYGYTF.

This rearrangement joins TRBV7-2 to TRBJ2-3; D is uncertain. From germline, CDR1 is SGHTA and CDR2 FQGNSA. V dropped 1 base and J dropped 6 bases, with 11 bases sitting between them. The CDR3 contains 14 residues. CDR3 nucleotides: TGTGCCAGCAGCTTAGTCTCAGCTTCCGATACGCAGTATTTT. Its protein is CASSLVSASDTQYF.

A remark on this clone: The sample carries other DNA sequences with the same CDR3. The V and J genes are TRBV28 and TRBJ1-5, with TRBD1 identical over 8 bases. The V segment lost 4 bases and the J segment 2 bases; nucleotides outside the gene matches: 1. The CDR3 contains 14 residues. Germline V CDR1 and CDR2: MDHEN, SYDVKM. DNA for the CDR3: TGTGCCAGCAGTTCGGGACAGGGCAATCAGCCCCAGCATTTT. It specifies CASSSGQGNQPQHF. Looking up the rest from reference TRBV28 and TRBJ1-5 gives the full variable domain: DVKVTQSSRYLVKRTGEKVFLECVQDMDHENMFWYRQDPGLGLRLIYFSYDVKMKEKGDIPEGYSVSREKKERFSLILESASTNQTSMYLCASSSGQGNQPQHFGDGTRLSIL.

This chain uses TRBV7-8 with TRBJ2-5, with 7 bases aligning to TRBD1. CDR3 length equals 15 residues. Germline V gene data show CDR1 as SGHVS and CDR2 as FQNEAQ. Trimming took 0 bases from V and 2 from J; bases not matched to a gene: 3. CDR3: CASSLAARGQETQYF. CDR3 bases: TGTGCCAGCAGCTTAGCTGCCAGGGGGCAAGAGACCCAGTACTTC.

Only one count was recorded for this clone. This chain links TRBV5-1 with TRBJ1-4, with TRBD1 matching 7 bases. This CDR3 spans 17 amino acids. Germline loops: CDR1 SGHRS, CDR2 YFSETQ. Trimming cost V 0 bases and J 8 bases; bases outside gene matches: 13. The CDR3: CASSLGVEGAGREKLFF. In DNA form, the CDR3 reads TGCGCCAGCAGCTTGGGCGTAGAGGGGGCAGGAAGGGAAAAACTGTTTTTT.

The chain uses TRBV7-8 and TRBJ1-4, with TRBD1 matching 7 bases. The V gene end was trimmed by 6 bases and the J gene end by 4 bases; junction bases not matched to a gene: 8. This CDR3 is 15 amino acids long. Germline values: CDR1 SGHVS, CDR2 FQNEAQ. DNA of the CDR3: TGTGCCAGCAGACCACCGGGACAGCTTAATGAAAAACTGTTTTTT. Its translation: CASRPPGQLNEKLFF.

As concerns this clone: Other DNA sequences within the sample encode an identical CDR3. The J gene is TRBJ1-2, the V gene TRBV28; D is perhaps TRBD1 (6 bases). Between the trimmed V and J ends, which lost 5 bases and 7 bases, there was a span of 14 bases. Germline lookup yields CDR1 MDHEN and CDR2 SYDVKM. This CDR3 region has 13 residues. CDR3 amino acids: CASSTTGTVGYTF. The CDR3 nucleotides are TGTGCCAGCAGTACTACAGGGACGGTTGGCTACACCTTC.

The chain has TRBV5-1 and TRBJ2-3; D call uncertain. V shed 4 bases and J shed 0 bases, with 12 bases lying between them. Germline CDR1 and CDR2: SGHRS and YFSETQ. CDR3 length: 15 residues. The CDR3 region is CASSRRVGSTDTQYF. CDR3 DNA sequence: TGCGCCAGCAGCCGTCGGGTGGGGAGCACAGATACGCAGTATTTT.

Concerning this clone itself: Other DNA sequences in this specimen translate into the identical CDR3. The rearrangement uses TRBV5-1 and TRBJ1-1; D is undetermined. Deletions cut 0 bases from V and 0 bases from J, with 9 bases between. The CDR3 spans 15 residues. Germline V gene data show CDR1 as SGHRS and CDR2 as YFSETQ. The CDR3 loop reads CASSLGIGMNTEAFF. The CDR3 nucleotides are TGCGCCAGCAGCTTGGGGATTGGGATGAACACTGAAGCTTTCTTT.

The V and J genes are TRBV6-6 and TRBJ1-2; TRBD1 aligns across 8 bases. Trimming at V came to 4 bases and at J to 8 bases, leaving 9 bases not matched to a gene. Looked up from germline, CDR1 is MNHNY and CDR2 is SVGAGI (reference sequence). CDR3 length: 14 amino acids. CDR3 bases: TGTGCCAGCAGTTTACGAGGGACAGGTAACGGCTACACCTTC. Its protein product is CASSLRGTGNGYTF.